A selection of T cell receptor beta chains follows, all from one sample in a study of Ad26.COV2.S vaccination and SARS-CoV-2 variants. The method was immunoSEQ multiplex PCR; TCRdb's version includes in-frame clones alone and lacks a portion of them. The sample consists of 380,000 or so clones, roughly 80% of them appearing once. Sequenced material: peripheral blood, taken in a trial of Ad26.COV2.S vaccine versus placebo. Every receptor here comes from a person between 18 and 59 years old who received the Ad26.COV2.S COVID-19 vaccine or a placebo. Each CDR3 is given with its conserved first and last residue. The D gene is left open where the match is weak. Size is omitted from some rows. Given values are once, few, many or a class for expanded clones.

TRBV11-2	-	-	TRBJ1-2	CASSLDPGRYGYTF	TGTGCCAGCAGCTTAGATCCGGGCCGCTATGGCTACACCTTC
TRBV5-1	-	-	TRBJ2-7	CASSPTGGFEQYF	TGCGCCAGCAGCCCGACAGGCGGATTTGAGCAGTACTTC
TRBV15	-	-	TRBJ1-2	CATSSRANYGYTF	TGTGCCACCAGCAGCAGGGCGAACTATGGCTACACCTTC
TRBV7-9	-	-	TRBJ1-6	CASSLGSRGSPLHF	TGTGCCAGCAGCTTAGGCTCGCGGGGATCACCCCTCCACTTT
TRBV29-1	TRBD2	-	TRBJ2-2	CSAQPLGGMAGELFF	TGCAGCGCCCAACCCCTGGGAGGGATGGCCGGGGAGCTGTTTTTT
TRBV6-6	-	-	TRBJ1-5	CASSYQGLNQPQHF	TGTGCCAGCAGTTACCAAGGTCTCAATCAGCCCCAGCATTTT
TRBV13	-	-	TRBJ1-2	CASSLLALNRVGYTF	TGTGCCAGCAGCTTACTGGCCCTGAATCGGGTAGGCTACACCTTC
TRBV6-2/TRBV6-3	-	-	TRBJ1-2	CASSPPEGGYSGYTF	TGTGCCAGCAGTCCCCCTGAAGGAGGGTACTCTGGCTACACCTTC
TRBV7-2	TRBD2	-	TRBJ2-2	CASSFGWIAGATGELFF	TGTGCCAGCAGCTTTGGGTGGATAGCGGGAGCCACCGGGGAGCTGTTTTTT
TRBV11-3	-	-	TRBJ2-5	CASSLWGSETQYF	TGTGCCAGCAGCTTATGGGGGTCGGAGACCCAGTACTTC
TRBV7-9	-	-	TRBJ1-2	CASRIPPGGANYGYTF	TGTGCCAGCAGGATTCCCCCCGGGGGCGCCAACTATGGCTACACCTTC
TRBV30	TRBD1	-	TRBJ2-5	CAWSTGDTAQYF	TGTGCCTGGTCTACAGGGGACACGGCCCAGTACTTC
TRBV3-1/TRBV3-2	-	-	TRBJ1-1	CASSPKRVNTEAFF	TGTGCCAGCAGCCCTAAAAGGGTAAACACTGAAGCTTTCTTT
TRBV11-3	TRBD2	-	TRBJ2-7	CASSFTSGSYEQYF	TGTGCCAGCAGCTTTACTAGCGGGTCCTACGAGCAGTACTTC
TRBV5-5	-	-	TRBJ2-5	CASRPGERETQYF	TGTGCCAGCAGACCGGGGGAGAGAGAGACCCAGTACTTC
TRBV6-5	-	-	TRBJ2-1	CASSPLGLKDEQFF	TGTGCCAGCAGTCCCCTCGGACTAAAGGATGAGCAGTTCTTC
TRBV29-1	-	few	TRBJ1-3	CSVPAGNTIYF	TGCAGCGTCCCTGCGGGAAACACCATATATTTT
TRBV6-5	TRBD1	-	TRBJ1-5	CASRPDRGNNQPQHF	TGTGCCAGCAGGCCGGACAGGGGGAACAATCAGCCCCAGCATTTT
TRBV5-1	-	-	TRBJ1-3	CASSLAFSGNTIYF	TGCGCCAGCAGCTTGGCTTTCTCTGGAAACACCATATATTTT
TRBV6-2/TRBV6-3	TRBD1	-	TRBJ2-2	CASSLSDRGRYTGELFF	TGTGCCAGCAGCCTCTCAGACAGGGGTAGATACACCGGGGAGCTGTTTTTT
TRBV5-4	-	-	TRBJ2-1	CASSLNQGEYNEQFF	TGTGCCAGCAGCTTAAATCAGGGAGAATACAATGAGCAGTTCTTC
TRBV2	-	-	TRBJ2-3	CASIQGSTDTQYF	TGTGCCAGCATTCAGGGTTCCACAGATACGCAGTATTTT
TRBV5-4	-	-	TRBJ2-7	CASSLHESNLYEQYF	TGTGCCAGCAGCTTGCATGAGTCTAATCTCTACGAGCAGTACTTC
TRBV18	TRBD1	-	TRBJ1-2	CASGQGLYDGYTF	TGTGCCAGCGGACAGGGGTTATACGATGGCTACACCTTC
TRBV6-5	TRBD2	-	TRBJ2-7	CASISSGSRSYEQYF	TGTGCCAGCATCTCTAGCGGGAGCCGCTCCTACGAGCAGTACTTC
TRBV5-1	-	once	TRBJ1-6	CASAPGPSSYNSPLHF	TGCGCCAGCGCGCCCGGGCCCAGCTCCTATAATTCACCCCTCCACTTT
TRBV28	TRBD2	-	TRBJ2-7	CASSLTGGPSDYEQYF	TGTGCCAGCAGTTTGACGGGAGGGCCTTCGGACTACGAGCAGTACTTC
TRBV20-1	TRBD2	-	TRBJ2-1	CSASPAGRLNEQFF	TGCAGTGCTAGTCCAGCGGGAAGGCTGAATGAGCAGTTCTTC
TRBV18	-	few	TRBJ2-3	CASSPQVWGTDTQYF	TGTGCCAGCTCGCCTCAGGTGTGGGGCACAGATACGCAGTATTTT
TRBV12-3/TRBV12-4	TRBD1	-	TRBJ1-5	CASGQGGHQPQHF	TGTGCCAGCGGACAGGGGGGACATCAGCCCCAGCATTTT
TRBV5-4	-	-	TRBJ1-4	CASSPRLATNEKLFF	TGTGCCAGCTCCCCCCGGCTGGCAACTAATGAAAAACTGTTTTTT
TRBV5-8	-	-	TRBJ2-1	CASKFPPFFEQFF	TGTGCCAGCAAATTCCCCCCCTTCTTTGAGCAGTTCTTC
TRBV2	-	-	TRBJ2-3	CASSEALLTDTQYF	TGTGCCAGCAGTGAAGCGCTCCTGACAGATACGCAGTATTTT
TRBV6-1	TRBD1	-	TRBJ2-1	CASSERQGGYNEQFF	TGTGCCAGCAGTGAAAGACAGGGCGGATACAATGAGCAGTTCTTC
TRBV13	-	once	TRBJ2-2	CASSLGETGELFF	TGTGCCAGCAGCTTAGGCGAGACCGGGGAGCTGTTTTTT
TRBV13	TRBD2	-	TRBJ2-2	CASSPPSGGFSGELFF	TGTGCCAGCAGCCCCCCTAGCGGGGGGTTTTCCGGGGAGCTGTTTTTT
TRBV5-1	TRBD2	-	TRBJ2-1	CASSLAGRGSSYNEQFF	TGCGCCAGCAGCTTGGCCGGACGCGGGAGCTCCTACAATGAGCAGTTCTTC
TRBV7-2	TRBD1	once	TRBJ2-5	CASSSDRHTETQYF	TGTGCCAGCAGCTCGGACAGGCACACGGAGACCCAGTACTTC
TRBV27	-	-	TRBJ1-6	CASSLFLQDGNSPLHF	TGTGCCAGCAGTTTATTTCTACAGGATGGGAATTCACCCCTCCACTTT
TRBV5-1	TRBD2	-	TRBJ2-2	CASSLVLAGGTGELFF	TGCGCCAGCAGCTTGGTTTTAGCGGGTGGCACCGGGGAGCTGTTTTTT
TRBV18	TRBD2	-	TRBJ2-1	CASSSGLNNEQFF	TGTGCCAGCTCTAGCGGGTTGAACAATGAGCAGTTCTTC
TRBV6-2/TRBV6-3	TRBD1	-	TRBJ2-2	CASSFLRGRNTGELFF	TGTGCCAGCAGTTTTCTCAGGGGGCGCAACACCGGGGAGCTGTTTTTT
TRBV18	TRBD2	-	TRBJ2-1	CASSQGGRYNEQFF	TGTGCCAGCTCTCAAGGCGGGAGATACAATGAGCAGTTCTTC
TRBV20-1	-	-	TRBJ2-3	CSASFDTQYF	TGCAGTGCTAGTTTCGATACGCAGTATTTT
TRBV14	TRBD1	-	TRBJ2-1	CASSRRGTGGKNEQFF	TGTGCCAGCAGCCGCCGGGGGACAGGGGGAAAGAATGAGCAGTTCTTC
TRBV27	-	-	TRBJ1-2	CASSLLGESRGYTF	TGTGCCAGCAGTTTATTAGGGGAGTCTCGGGGCTACACCTTC
TRBV7-2	TRBD2	-	TRBJ2-3	CASSYSGGDTQYF	TGTGCCAGCAGCTATAGCGGGGGAGATACGCAGTATTTT
TRBV2	TRBD1	-	TRBJ1-5	CATGHTGGWPQHF	TGTGCCACCGGGCACACAGGGGGCTGGCCCCAGCATTTT
TRBV5-1	-	once	TRBJ1-2	CASSLSGGNYGYTF	TGCGCCAGCAGCTTGTCGGGCGGGAACTATGGCTACACCTTC